This T cell receptor (beta chain) was sequenced in a study of blood T cells in healthy people across ages. Study observations and caveats: With donor CMV status unknown, expanded clonotype changes were possibly confounded. Relative to aged donors, long-lived donors carried more naive CD4+ cells and displayed higher diversity.

A second PCR, run for about 7 to 11 cycles, used a sample-barcoded 5' primer plus a J-beta primer mix. MiXCR, applied by TCRdb to the 5' RACE reads, yields one record per CDR3 protein. The sample yields roughly 900,000 distinct CDR3 sequences, about 48% seen once. A few counts support this clonotype. The antigen remains undetermined. The CDR3 contains 13 residues. Per the germline V gene, CDR1 is MNHEY and CDR2 is SMNVEV (reference sequence). With 3 bases removed from V and 6 bases from J, the gap between germline ends came to 9 bases. Donors each provided roughly 11 milliliters of peripheral blood. Per-sample PBMC isolation yielded at least 7 million cells.

This TCR came from a man aged 25-45 years in good health. Sequencing input: blood. The rearrangement links TRBV27 to TRBJ2-1; D unresolved. The CDR3 DNA reads TGTGCCAGCAGTTTTCTTGCGACCAATGAGCAGTTCTTC. Residues: CASSFLATNEQFF.